A single TCR beta chain is shown here with its context. Its target is not known. The assay was immunoSEQ multiplex PCR, and TCRdb's table has in-frame clones only and misses some. The table lists 47,000 or so clones, around 70% of them singletons. This specimen belongs to a study of PD-1 blockade in classical Hodgkin lymphoma. Relapses following autologous stem cell transplantation were seen in all patients, with brentuximab vedotin exposure varying. Patients reached a best response of complete response, partial response or progressive disease. V lost 0 bases and J 3 bases, leaving 13 bases between the germline ends. This CDR3 has 16 amino acids. The germline V gene encodes CDR1 MDHEN and CDR2 SYDVKM. Points from the study as a whole: Newly diagnosed patients had baseline TCR diversity that was reportedly lower than that of healthy donors. Patients with a complete response exhibited baseline diversity comparable to newly diagnosed patients.

The chain carries TRBV28 and TRBJ2-3; no reliable D call. This sequence originates from a human donor with classical Hodgkin lymphoma. Sequencing used peripheral blood mononuclear cells (PBMCs), obtained at baseline. The DNA for the CDR3 is TGTGCCAGCAGTTTATGGGCCTCGGCCGAAACAGATACGCAGTATTTT. It translates to CASSLWASAETDTQYF.